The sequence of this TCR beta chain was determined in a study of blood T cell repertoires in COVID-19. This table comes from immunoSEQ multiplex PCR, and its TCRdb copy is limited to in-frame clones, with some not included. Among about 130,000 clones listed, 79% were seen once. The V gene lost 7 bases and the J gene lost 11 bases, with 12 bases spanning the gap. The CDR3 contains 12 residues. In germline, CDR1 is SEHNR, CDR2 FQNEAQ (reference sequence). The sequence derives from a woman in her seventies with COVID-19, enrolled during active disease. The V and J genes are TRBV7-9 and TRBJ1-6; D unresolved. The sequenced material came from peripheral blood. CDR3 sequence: CASTPIAAPLHF. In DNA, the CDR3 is TGTGCCAGCACCCCCATCGCGGCACCCCTCCACTTT.